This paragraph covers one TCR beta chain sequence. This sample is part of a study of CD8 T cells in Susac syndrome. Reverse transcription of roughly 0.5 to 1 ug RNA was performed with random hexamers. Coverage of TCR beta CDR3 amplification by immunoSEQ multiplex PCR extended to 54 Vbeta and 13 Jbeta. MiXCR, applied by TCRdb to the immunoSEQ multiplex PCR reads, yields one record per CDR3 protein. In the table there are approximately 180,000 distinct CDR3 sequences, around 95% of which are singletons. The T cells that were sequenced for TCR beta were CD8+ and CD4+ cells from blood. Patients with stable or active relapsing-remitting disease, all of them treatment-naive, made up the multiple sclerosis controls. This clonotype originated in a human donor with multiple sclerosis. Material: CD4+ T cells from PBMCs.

As DNA, the CDR3 is TGTGCCTGGCAAGGGGGTGACAATCAGCCCCAGCATTTT. It translates to CAWQGGDNQPQHF. V gene TRBV30 combines with J gene TRBJ1-5; maybe TRBD1 (6 bases). Germline assignment: CDR1 GTSNPN and CDR2 SVGIG (reference sequence). This CDR3 has 13 residues. Trimming removed 5 bases from V and 3 bases from J, with 11 bases in between.